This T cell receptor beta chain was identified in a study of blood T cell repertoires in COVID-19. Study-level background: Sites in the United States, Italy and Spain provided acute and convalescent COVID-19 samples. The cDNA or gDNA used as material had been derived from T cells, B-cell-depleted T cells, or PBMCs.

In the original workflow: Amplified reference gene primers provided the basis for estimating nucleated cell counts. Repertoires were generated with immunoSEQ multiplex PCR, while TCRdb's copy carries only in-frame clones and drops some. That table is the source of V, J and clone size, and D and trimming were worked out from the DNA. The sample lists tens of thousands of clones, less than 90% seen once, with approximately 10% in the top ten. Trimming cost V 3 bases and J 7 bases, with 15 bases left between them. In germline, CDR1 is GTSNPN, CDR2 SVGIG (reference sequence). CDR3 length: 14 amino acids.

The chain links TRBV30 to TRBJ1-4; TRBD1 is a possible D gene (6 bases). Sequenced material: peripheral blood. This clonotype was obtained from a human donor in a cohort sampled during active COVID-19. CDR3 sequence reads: CAWRITGGGEKLFF. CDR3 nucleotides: TGTGCCTGGAGGATAACGGGGGGCGGTGAAAAACTGTTTTTT.